One sample yielded the 17 T cell receptor beta chains listed below, sequenced in a study of T cell changes during pregnancy in multiple sclerosis. The protocol was immunoSEQ multiplex PCR, while the TCRdb copy is restricted to in-frame clones and leaves out a portion. Of 79,000 or so clones in the sample, 80% to 95% were seen once. The sample consisted of peripheral blood, taken in the first trimester of pregnancy. These receptors all come from a female donor in good health, enrolled as a control in a pregnancy study.

The V gene is TRBV5-1, the J gene TRBJ2-2; 9 bases match TRBD1. The CDR3 is made up of 16 amino acids. The V gene's germline CDR1 is SGHRS and CDR2 YFSETQ. V dropped 4 bases and J dropped 3; count of bases not matched to a gene: 7. CDR3 sequence: CASSPYRGRDTGELFF. As DNA, the CDR3 is TGCGCCAGCAGCCCGTACAGGGGGCGCGACACCGGGGAGCTGTTTTTT.

This chain joins TRBV27 and TRBJ1-5; possibly TRBD1 for D (6 bases). The germline V and J ends were trimmed by 2 bases and 2 bases, with 10 bases remaining between them. This CDR3 has 15 amino acids. Germline V gene sequence: CDR1 MNHEY, CDR2 SMNVEV (reference sequence). CDR3 nucleotide sequence: TGTGCCAGCAGTTTAGGGACACTCGGCAATCAGCCCCAGCATTTT. Translating gives CASSLGTLGNQPQHF.

As DNA, the CDR3 is TGCGCCAGCAGCTTGGGACAGGGACGTACCTACGAGCAGTACTTC. Translating gives CASSLGQGRTYEQYF. The J gene is TRBJ2-7, the V gene TRBV5-1, with 7 bases matching TRBD1. This CDR3 is 15 amino acids long. The V gene's germline CDR1 is SGHRS and CDR2 YFSETQ. The trim removed 0 bases at V and 2 bases at J, leaving 5 bases unmatched. The full variable domain, rest sourced from reference TRBV5-1 and TRBJ2-7, is KAGVTQTPRYLIKTRGQQVTLSCSPISGHRSVSWYQQTPGQGLQFLFEYFSETQRNKGNFPGRFSGRQFSNSRSEMNVSTLELGDSALYLCASSLGQGRTYEQYFGPGTRLTVT.

The chain is built from TRBV15 and TRBJ1-2; 9 bases are shared with TRBD1. CDR3 length: 17 residues. Germline V gene data show CDR1 as LNHNV and CDR2 as YYDKDF (reference sequence). V was pared by 0 bases and J by 4 bases, with 9 bases of the junction left unmatched. CDR3: CATSRDGGTGRIYGYTF. The CDR3 coding sequence is TGTGCCACCAGCAGAGACGGGGGGACAGGGCGGATCTATGGCTACACCTTC.

The chain links TRBV2 to TRBJ2-1; 7 nucleotides agree with TRBD2. V trimming: 6 bases; J trimming: 2 bases; junction bases outside the gene matches: 7. Germline lookup yields CDR1 SNHLY and CDR2 FYNNEI. The CDR3 contains 15 residues. The CDR3 DNA is TGTGCCAGCAGGAGGAGCGGGGCCCCCTACAATGAGCAGTTCTTC. It yields the protein CASRRSGAPYNEQFF.

This chain uses TRBV5-1 with TRBJ2-7; 9 bases align to TRBD1. Trimming at V came to 4 bases and at J to 1 base, leaving 12 bases not matched to a gene. This CDR3 has 17 amino acids. Germline V gene lookup returns CDR1 SGHRS and CDR2 YFSETQ. CDR3 sequence reads: CASSTGQGFSVSYEQYF. For the CDR3, the DNA is TGCGCCAGCAGCACGGGACAGGGTTTCAGTGTATCCTACGAGCAGTACTTC.

This sequence joins TRBV4-3 and TRBJ2-3; the match to TRBD2 covers 11 bases. The CDR3 covers 17 residues. V shed 2 bases and J 6 bases; nucleotides not matched to a gene: 10. Looked up from germline, CDR1 is LGHNA and CDR2 is YSLEER. The DNA for the CDR3 is TGCGCCAGCAGCCAAAGAACTAGCGGGGGCCCCGGGGATACGCAGTATTTT. Translation: CASSQRTSGGPGDTQYF.

The chain couples TRBV7-8 to TRBJ2-7; D perhaps matches TRBD1 (5 bases). CDR1 is SGHVS, CDR2 FQNEAQ, per germline. Deletions cut 1 base from V and 6 bases from J, with 13 bases between. The CDR3 spans 14 residues. CDR3 coding DNA: TGTGCCAGCAGCTTAGGGGGCGCACAAGGCGAGCAGTACTTC. Amino acid sequence: CASSLGGAQGEQYF.

The CDR3 sequence is CASSKAPIQGYSNQPQHF. The CDR3, as DNA: TGTGCCAGTAGTAAGGCCCCGATACAGGGCTATAGCAATCAGCCCCAGCATTTT. This rearrangement joins TRBV19 to TRBJ1-5; tentative D call: TRBD1 (6 bases). Trimming shortened V by 4 bases and J by 0 bases, and 19 bases separated the two germline ends. There are 18 residues in the CDR3. Germline V CDR1 and CDR2: LNHDA, SQIVND (reference sequence). Variable domain in full (rest from reference TRBV19 and TRBJ1-5): DGGITQSPKYLFRKEGQNVTLSCEQNLNHDAMYWYRQDPGQGLRLIYYSQIVNDFQKGDIAEGYSVSREKKESFPLTVTSAQKNPTAFYLCASSKAPIQGYSNQPQHFGDGTRLSIL.

This sequence joins TRBV28 and TRBJ1-1, with D perhaps matching TRBD1 (6 bases). Trimming stripped 5 bases from V and 5 bases from J, with 15 bases between. This CDR3 contains 14 residues. Germline assignment: CDR1 MDHEN and CDR2 SYDVKM. The CDR3 nucleotides read TGTGCCAGCAGTCTCTTCTCAGGGGTTACTGAAGCTTTCTTT. Amino acids: CASSLFSGVTEAFF.

V is TRBV4-1 and J is TRBJ2-7; 9 bases fit TRBD1. The CDR3 has 14 amino acids. Trimming removed 4 bases from V and 4 bases from J; junction bases left unmatched: 5. Germline V gives CDR1 MGHRA, CDR2 YSYEKL. Here the CDR3 reads CASSPGQGLYEQYF. Here the CDR3 DNA reads TGCGCCAGCAGCCCGGGACAGGGTTTATACGAGCAGTACTTC.

This clone has more than one count but fewer than ten. The chain is built from TRBV6-6 and TRBJ1-1; 10 bases are a match to TRBD1. V dropped 2 bases and J dropped 6; count of bases not matched to a gene: 3. This CDR3 comprises 14 residues. Germline V gives CDR1 MNHNY, CDR2 SVGAGI (reference sequence). The CDR3 region is CASSYRGQGAEAFF. The DNA for the CDR3 is TGTGCCAGCAGTTACCGCGGACAGGGGGCTGAAGCTTTCTTT.

The chain carries TRBV6-5 and TRBJ1-3, with unresolved D. Trimming took off 2 bases at V and 8 bases at J, with 13 bases between the two ends. This CDR3 comprises 14 residues. Germline CDR1 is MNHEY and CDR2 is SVGAGI. DNA of the CDR3: TGTGCCAGCAGTTACAAGGGAGGGTGGGACACCATATATTTT. This translates into CASSYKGGWDTIYF.

There are a few counts of this clone. The J gene is TRBJ1-1, the V gene TRBV29-1; tentatively, D is TRBD1 (6 bases). The V gene's germline CDR1 is SQVTM and CDR2 ANQGSEA. The V end lost 5 bases, the J end lost 7 bases, and 20 bases lay between the germline ends. This CDR3 comprises 14 residues. The CDR3, as DNA: TGCAGCGTTTCGACAGGTAGGGACACTGGTGAAGCTTTCTTT. Translating it yields CSVSTGRDTGEAFF.

The chain has TRBV7-8 and TRBJ2-1, with D possibly TRBD2 on 5 matching bases. The CDR3 is 16 residues long. Trimming cost V 7 bases and J 4 bases, with 20 bases left between them. Germline V gene data show CDR1 as SGHVS and CDR2 as FQNEAQ. Here the CDR3 DNA reads TGTGCCAGCACCAGCATCCGGGGTAAGGGATACAATGAGCAGTTCTTC. It yields the protein CASTSIRGKGYNEQFF.

This chain uses TRBV28 with TRBJ1-6; 7 bases are a match to TRBD1. CDR3 size: 14 residues. V was clipped by 3 bases and J by 9 bases; unmatched bases: 5. Per germline, CDR1 MDHEN and CDR2 SYDVKM. CDR3 residues: CASSLDRLGSPLHF. The DNA of the CDR3 is TGTGCCAGCAGTTTGGACAGGCTAGGTTCACCCCTCCACTTT.

The V gene is TRBV4-1, the J gene TRBJ1-5, with 8 bases fitting TRBD1. CDR1 and CDR2 (germline): MGHRA, YSYEKL. Trimming at V came to 1 base and at J to 7 bases, leaving 6 bases not matched to a gene. The CDR3 consists of 15 residues. The CDR3 DNA sequence: TGCGCCAGCAGCCAAGTGGAACAGGGGGAACAGCCCCAGCATTTT. It is translated as CASSQVEQGEQPQHF.